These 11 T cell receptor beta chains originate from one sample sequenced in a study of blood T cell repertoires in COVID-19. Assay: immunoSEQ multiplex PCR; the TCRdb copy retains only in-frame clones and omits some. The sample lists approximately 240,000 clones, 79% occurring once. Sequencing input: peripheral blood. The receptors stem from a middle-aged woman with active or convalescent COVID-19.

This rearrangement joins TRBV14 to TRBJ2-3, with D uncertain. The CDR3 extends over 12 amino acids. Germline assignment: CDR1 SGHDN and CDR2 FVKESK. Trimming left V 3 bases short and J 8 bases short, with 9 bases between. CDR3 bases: TGTGCCAGCAGCCAGAGTCGGAGTACGCAGTATTTT. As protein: CASSQSRSTQYF.

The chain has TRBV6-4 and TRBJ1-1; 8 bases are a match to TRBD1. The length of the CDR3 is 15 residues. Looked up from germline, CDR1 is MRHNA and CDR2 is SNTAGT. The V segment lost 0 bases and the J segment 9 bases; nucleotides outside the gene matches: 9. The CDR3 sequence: CASSDSSGQEVKAFF. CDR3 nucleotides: TGTGCCAGCAGTGACTCGTCGGGACAGGAAGTGAAAGCTTTCTTT.

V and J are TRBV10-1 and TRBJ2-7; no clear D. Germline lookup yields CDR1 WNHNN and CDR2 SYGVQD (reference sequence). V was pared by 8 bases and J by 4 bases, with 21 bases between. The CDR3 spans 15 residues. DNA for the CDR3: TGCGCCAGCCGATGTGGTGCGAGCGTCGTATACGAGCAGTACGTC. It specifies CASRCGASVVYEQYV.

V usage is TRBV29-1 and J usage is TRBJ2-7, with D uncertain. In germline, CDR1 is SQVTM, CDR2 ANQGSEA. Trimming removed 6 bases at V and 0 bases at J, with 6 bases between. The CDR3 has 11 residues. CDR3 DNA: TGCAGCGTCGAGGCCTCCTACGAGCAGTACTTC. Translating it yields CSVEASYEQYF.

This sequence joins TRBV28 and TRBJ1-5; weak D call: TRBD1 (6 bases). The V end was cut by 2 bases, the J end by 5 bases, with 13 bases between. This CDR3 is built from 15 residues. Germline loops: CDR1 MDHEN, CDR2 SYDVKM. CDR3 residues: CASSLVETGYQPQHF. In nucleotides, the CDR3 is TGTGCCAGCAGTTTAGTGGAGACAGGTTATCAGCCCCAGCATTTT.

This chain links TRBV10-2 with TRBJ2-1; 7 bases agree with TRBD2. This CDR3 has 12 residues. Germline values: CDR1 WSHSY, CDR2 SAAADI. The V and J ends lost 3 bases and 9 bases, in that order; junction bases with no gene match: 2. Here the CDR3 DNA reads TGCGCCAGCAGTGAAGGGAGGGCTGAGCAGTTCTTC. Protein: CASSEGRAEQFF.

DNA for the CDR3: TGTGCCAGCAGCTTAGATGGCAGGGGCTACGAGCAGTACGTC. Its protein is CASSLDGRGYEQYV. V gene TRBV7-9 combines with J gene TRBJ2-7; TRBD1 is a possible D gene (6 bases). The CDR3 loop spans 14 amino acids. CDR1 is SEHNR and CDR2 is FQNEAQ in the germline V gene (reference sequence). V lost 1 base and J 3 bases, leaving 10 bases between the germline ends.

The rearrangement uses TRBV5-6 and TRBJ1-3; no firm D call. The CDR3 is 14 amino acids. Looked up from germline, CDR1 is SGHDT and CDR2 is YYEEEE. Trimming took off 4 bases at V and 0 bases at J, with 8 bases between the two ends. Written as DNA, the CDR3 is TGTGCCAGCAGCAATCAGAACTCTGGAAACACCATATATTTT. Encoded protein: CASSNQNSGNTIYF.

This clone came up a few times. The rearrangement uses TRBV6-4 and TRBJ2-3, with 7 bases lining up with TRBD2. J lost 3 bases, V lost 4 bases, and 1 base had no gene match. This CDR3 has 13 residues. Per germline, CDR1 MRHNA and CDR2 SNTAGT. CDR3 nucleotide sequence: TGTGCCAGCAGTGCGGGGGGTACAGATACGCAGTATTTT. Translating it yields CASSAGGTDTQYF.

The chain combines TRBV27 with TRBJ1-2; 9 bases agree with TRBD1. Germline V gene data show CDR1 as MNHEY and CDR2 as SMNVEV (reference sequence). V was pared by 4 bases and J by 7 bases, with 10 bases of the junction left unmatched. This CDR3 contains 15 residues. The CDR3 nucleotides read TGTGCCAGCAGTTACAATTGGGACAGGGTTGCTGGCTACACCTTC. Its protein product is CASSYNWDRVAGYTF.

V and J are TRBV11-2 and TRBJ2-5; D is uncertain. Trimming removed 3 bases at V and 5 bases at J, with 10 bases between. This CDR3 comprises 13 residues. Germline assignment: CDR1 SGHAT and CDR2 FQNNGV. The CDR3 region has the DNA TGTGCCAGCAGCTTCGATGTGAGGGAGACCCAGTACTTC. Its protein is CASSFDVRETQYF.